Listed below are T cell receptor beta chains from one sample, sequenced in a study of identical twins. TCRdb redid the calling of the 5' RACE reads with MiXCR, one entry per CDR3 protein. This sample has under 1 million distinct CDR3 sequences, with approximately 13% found just once. These data were also reused for a study on yellow fever vaccine responses in identical twins.

The sample consisted of PBMCs. These receptors were obtained from a woman between 18 and 29 years old in good health. Both conserved end residues are part of each CDR3. Rows give clone size only sometimes, using once, few, many, or a class for an expanded clone.

TRBJ2-5 TRBV20-1 . CSAPAGLVETQYF
TRBJ2-5 TRBV6-5 few CASSYSQRSQETQYF
TRBJ1-3 TRBV25-1 few CASTSGQTSSGNTIYF
TRBJ1-1 TRBV29-1 once CSVEDLSGTRNTEAFF
TRBJ2-3 TRBV10-3 . CAIERGAIDTQYF
TRBJ2-1 TRBV19 few CASSLEVGLSNEQFF
TRBJ1-4 TRBV15 . CATSRDSGEKLFF
TRBJ2-7 TRBV29-1 . CSATRGGLEYF
TRBJ2-6 TRBV2 . CASSVVGGTGANVLTF
TRBJ2-1 TRBV6-1 . CASPSGSVDEQFF
TRBJ2-7 TRBV6-4 few CASKHYEQYF
TRBJ2-7 TRBV4-1 few CASSQWRGDEQYF
TRBJ2-1 TRBV24-1 few CATSDPALRASGRPNEQFF
TRBJ2-4 TRBV5-1 few CASRKTDTKNIQYF
TRBJ2-3 TRBV5-6 few CASSLSGSRSTDTQYF
TRBJ2-3 TRBV27 . CASSLWADVPTDTQYF
TRBJ2-5 TRBV7-8 . CASSPPGTGTQAQYF
TRBJ2-1 TRBV29-1 . CSVGDGGPTYNEQFF
TRBJ2-3 TRBV6-5 few CASSYAPGWGASTDTQYF
TRBJ2-1 TRBV4-1 few CASSQDWASGGAHEQFF
TRBJ2-3 TRBV2 few CASSDGAGGPTDTQYF
TRBJ2-1 TRBV12-3/TRBV12-4 . CASSARGLAVMNEQFF
TRBJ2-2 TRBV2 few CASSTEGQTNTGELFF
TRBJ1-2 TRBV6-1 few CASGGTGAPLYGYTF
TRBJ1-4 TRBV9 few CASSASAGGEKLFF
TRBJ1-4 TRBV24-1 few CATSDLPRDRGSTNEKLFF
TRBJ1-1 TRBV6-1 . CASSEDSRAGGEAFF
TRBJ2-1 TRBV20-1 many CSARDVTSGSSDEQFF
TRBJ1-1 TRBV3-1 . CASSLHPAPGTEAFF
TRBJ2-7 TRBV2 . CASSSLAGESYEQYF
TRBJ2-7 TRBV20-1 few CSARRAGAGEQYF
TRBJ1-2 TRBV27 few CASGRLQGRGYTF
TRBJ2-3 TRBV4-1 few CASSQFWGMDTQYF
TRBJ1-2 TRBV7-9 few CASSQFNGYTF
TRBJ1-1 TRBV27 . CASSLMVSLATEAFF
TRBJ2-6 TRBV4-1 . CASSQVAVRSRSGANVLTF
TRBJ2-1 TRBV7-9 few CASSLSVTSGYNEQFF
TRBJ2-7 TRBV2 . CASRGPMGEQYF
TRBJ2-1 TRBV7-2 . CASSPDRIRAYNEQFF
TRBJ2-2 TRBV28 few CATLLEPQTGELFF
TRBJ2-1 TRBV5-5 . CASSLMLTGQSSYNEQFF
TRBJ2-2 TRBV14 . CASSQGALGQGNTGELFF
TRBJ2-5 TRBV24-1 . CATRETGQETQYF
TRBJ1-1 TRBV7-9 few CASSPRGSVTEAFF
TRBJ1-5 TRBV6-1 few CASSPTGFNQPQHF
TRBJ1-1 TRBV20-1 . CSASSQVAGTEAFF
TRBJ1-2 TRBV9 many CASMAPRGYGYTF
TRBJ1-1 TRBV6-1 . CASSTTVLNTEAFF
TRBJ2-4 TRBV11-2 . CASSPGLAGGLAKNIQYF
TRBJ1-6 TRBV5-1 . CASSSEVLWSPLHF
TRBJ2-5 TRBV6-6 few CASSPGVRETQYF
TRBJ2-1 TRBV19 few CASSQLASSYNEQFF
TRBJ2-1 TRBV7-9 . CASSLLAGANEQFF
TRBJ2-1 TRBV5-1 . CASSRPRDQYNEQFF
TRBJ1-5 TRBV15 . CATSGLGQPQHF